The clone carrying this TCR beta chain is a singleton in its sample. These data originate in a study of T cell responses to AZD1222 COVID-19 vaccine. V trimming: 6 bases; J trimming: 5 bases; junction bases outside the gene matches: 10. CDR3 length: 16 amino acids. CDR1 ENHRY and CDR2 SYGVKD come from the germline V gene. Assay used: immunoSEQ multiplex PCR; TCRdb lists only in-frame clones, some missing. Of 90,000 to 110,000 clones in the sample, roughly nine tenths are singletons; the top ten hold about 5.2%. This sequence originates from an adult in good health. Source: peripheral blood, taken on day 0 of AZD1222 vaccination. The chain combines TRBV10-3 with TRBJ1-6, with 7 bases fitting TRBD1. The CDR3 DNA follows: TGTGCCATCAGCTCCGGGACAGAGGGGAATAATTCACCCCTCCACTTT. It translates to CAISSGTEGNNSPLHF.